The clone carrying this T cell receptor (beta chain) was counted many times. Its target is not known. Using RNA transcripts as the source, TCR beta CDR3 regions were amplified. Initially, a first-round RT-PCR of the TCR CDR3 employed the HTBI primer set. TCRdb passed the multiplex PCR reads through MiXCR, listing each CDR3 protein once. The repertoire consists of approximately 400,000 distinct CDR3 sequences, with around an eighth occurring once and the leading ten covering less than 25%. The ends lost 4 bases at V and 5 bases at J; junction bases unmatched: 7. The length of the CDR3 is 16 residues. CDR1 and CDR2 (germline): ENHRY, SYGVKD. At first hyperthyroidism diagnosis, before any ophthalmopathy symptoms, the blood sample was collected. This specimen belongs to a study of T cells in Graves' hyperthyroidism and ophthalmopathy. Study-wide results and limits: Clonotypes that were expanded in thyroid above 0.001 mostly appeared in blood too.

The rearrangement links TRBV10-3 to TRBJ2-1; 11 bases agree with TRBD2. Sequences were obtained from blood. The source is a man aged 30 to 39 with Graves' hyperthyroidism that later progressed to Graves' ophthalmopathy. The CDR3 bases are TGTGCCATCAGTGCGGCTAGCGGGGGGTCCGACAATGAGCAGTTCTTC. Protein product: CAISAASGGSDNEQFF.